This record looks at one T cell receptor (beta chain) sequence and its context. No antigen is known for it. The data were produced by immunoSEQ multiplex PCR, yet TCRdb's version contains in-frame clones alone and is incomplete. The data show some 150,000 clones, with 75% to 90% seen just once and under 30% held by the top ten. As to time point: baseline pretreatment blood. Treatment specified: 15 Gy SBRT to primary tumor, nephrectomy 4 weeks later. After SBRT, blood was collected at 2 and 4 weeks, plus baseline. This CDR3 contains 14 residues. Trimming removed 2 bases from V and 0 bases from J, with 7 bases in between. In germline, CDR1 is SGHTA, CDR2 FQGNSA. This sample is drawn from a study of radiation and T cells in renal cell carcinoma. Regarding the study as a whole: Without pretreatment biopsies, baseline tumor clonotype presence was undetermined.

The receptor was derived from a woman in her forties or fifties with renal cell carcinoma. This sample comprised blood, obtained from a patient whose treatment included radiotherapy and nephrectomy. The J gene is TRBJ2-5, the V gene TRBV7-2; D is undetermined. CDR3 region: CASSLYSYQETQYF. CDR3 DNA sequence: TGTGCCAGCAGCTTATACTCCTACCAAGAGACCCAGTACTTC.